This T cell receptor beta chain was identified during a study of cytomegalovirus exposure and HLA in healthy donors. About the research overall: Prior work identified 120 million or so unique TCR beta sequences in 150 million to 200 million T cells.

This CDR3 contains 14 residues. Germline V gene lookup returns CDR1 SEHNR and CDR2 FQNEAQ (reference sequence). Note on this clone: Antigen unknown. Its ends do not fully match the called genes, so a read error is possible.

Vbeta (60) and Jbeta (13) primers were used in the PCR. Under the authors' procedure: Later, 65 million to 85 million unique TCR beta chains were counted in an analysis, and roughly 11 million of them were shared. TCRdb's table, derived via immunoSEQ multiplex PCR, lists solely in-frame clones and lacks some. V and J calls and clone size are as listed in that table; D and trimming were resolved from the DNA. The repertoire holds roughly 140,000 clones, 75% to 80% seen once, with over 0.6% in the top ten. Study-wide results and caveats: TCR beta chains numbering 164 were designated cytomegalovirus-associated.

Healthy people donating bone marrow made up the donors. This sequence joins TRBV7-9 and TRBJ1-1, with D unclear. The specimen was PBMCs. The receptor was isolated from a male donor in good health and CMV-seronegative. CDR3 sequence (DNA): TGTTCCAGCAGCTCCCTTGGATCGAGGACTGAAGCTTTCTTT. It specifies CSSSSLGSRTEAFF.